What follows is one TCR beta chain and its context. The data were obtained in a study of early T cells in non-severe SARS-CoV-2 infection. The CDR3 totals 19 residues. The V and J ends lost 5 bases and 0 bases respectively, with 24 bases between them. Germline loops: CDR1 SEHNR, CDR2 FQNEAQ (reference sequence). In TCRdb, the 5' RACE reads were re-called with MiXCR into one record per CDR3 protein. Here the sample spans roughly 40,000 distinct CDR3 sequences, nearly 7.5% being singletons. V is TRBV7-9 and J is TRBJ2-3; either TRBD1 or TRBD2 may fit D (7 bases each). The receptor was isolated from an adult who was a healthcare worker with PCR-confirmed SARS-CoV-2 infection or an uninfected control (not recorded which). Sequencing was done on a sample of whole blood. The CDR3 region is CASSRIRGGQLKSTDTQYF. For the CDR3, the DNA is TGTGCCAGCAGCCGGATCAGGGGGGGACAGCTAAAGAGCACAGATACGCAGTATTTT.